This TCR beta chain was retrieved from a study of a mutant IDH1 vaccine in newly diagnosed glioma. Study-wide background: Patients got radiotherapy, temozolomide, or both beforehand, and most got both. The timing of visit V12 was week 35, and that of visit V13 was week 47. Study-level results: Of all patients, nearly 95% showed vaccine-induced immune responses.

Notes on this clone: Its antigen is still unknown.

Germline CDR1 reads MNHNY; CDR2 reads SVGAGI (reference sequence). V lost 4 bases and J 5 bases, leaving 11 bases between the germline ends. The CDR3 sequence is 13 residues long. Documented time point: week 47, end of study. The content of each vaccine dose was 300 ug of mutant IDH1 20-mer peptide, and topical imiquimod accompanied it. Astrocytomas found in donors were new, WHO grade 3 or 4, IDH1-mutant and ATRX-lost. The method was immunoSEQ multiplex PCR; TCRdb's version includes in-frame clones alone and lacks a portion of them. The repertoire holds around 26,000 clones, 82% seen once, with around 3.8% in the top ten.

V usage is TRBV6-6 and J usage is TRBJ1-2; no clear D. The source material was PBMCs, sampled from a glioma patient whose treatment included an IDH1 peptide vaccine. The receptor comes from a man aged 40-55 years with glioma. Some clones in this sample may be carry-over from other donors' samples. CDR3 loop: CASSSPGGYGYTF. CDR3 coding DNA: TGTGCCAGCAGTTCGCCGGGAGGATATGGCTACACCTTC.